These T cell receptor beta chains were read from a single sample in a study of blood T cell repertoires in COVID-19. The repertoire was sequenced with immunoSEQ multiplex PCR; TCRdb's copy has only in-frame clones and lacks some. The data show about 15,000 clones, approximately 89% seen once. Sequenced input: peripheral blood. The receptors were sampled from a man aged 60 to 69 with active COVID-19. Each CDR3 is given with its conserved first and last residue. A D gene is named only where the DNA matches it firmly. A clone size is listed for some rows: how often the clone was seen (once, few, many), or a class if it is expanded.

- | TRBJ1-5 | - | TRBV2 | TGTGCCAGCAGTGAATGGGGGCAGAACTTAAATCAGCCCCAGCATTTT | CASSEWGQNLNQPQHF
- | TRBJ2-2 | TRBD2 | TRBV6-2/TRBV6-3 | TGTGCCAGCAGTCGAACCGGAGCGGGGGCCGGGGAGCTGTTTTTT | CASSRTGAGAGELFF
- | TRBJ1-6 | TRBD1 | TRBV2 | TGTGCCAGCAGTGAACAGGACAGGCTATCCCCCCTCCACTTT | CASSEQDRLSPLHF
- | TRBJ2-2 | TRBD1 | TRBV2 | TGTGCCAGCAGTGATCTAGGGACAGAGTCCCCGGAGCTGTTTTTT | CASSDLGTESPELFF
- | TRBJ2-2 | - | TRBV10-3 | TGTGCCATCAGTGAGGGCCCCGGGGAGCTGTTTTTT | CAISEGPGELFF
- | TRBJ2-6 | - | TRBV2 | TGTGCCAGCAGCACAGGGTCCTCTGGGGCCAACGTCCTGACTTTC | CASSTGSSGANVLTF
- | TRBJ2-2 | TRBD1 | TRBV24-1 | TGTGCCACCAGTGACCAGGGACAGGGGGGCACCGGGGAGCTGTTTTTT | CATSDQGQGGTGELFF
- | TRBJ2-7 | - | TRBV11-2 | TGTGCCAGCAGCTTATATGGGGGGGGCCCCTACGAGCAGTACTTC | CASSLYGGGPYEQYF
- | TRBJ1-3 | TRBD1 | TRBV27 | TGTGCCAGCCCCCCGCGGGACAGGGAGACGATTACGGGAAACACCATATATTTT | CASPPRDRETITGNTIYF
- | TRBJ2-5 | TRBD1 | TRBV15 | TGTGCCACCAGCCGTCTGACAGGGGCCAGGGAGACCCAGTACTTC | CATSRLTGARETQYF
- | TRBJ1-2 | TRBD1 | TRBV2 | TGTGCCAGCATGGGAAGGGGGCTTAGCTATGGCTACACCTTC | CASMGRGLSYGYTF
- | TRBJ2-7 | - | TRBV5-3 | TGTGCCAGAAGCTTGACCGCACATACCTACGAGCAGTACTTC | CARSLTAHTYEQYF
- | TRBJ2-7 | - | TRBV10-3 | TGTGCCGGTGCCGGGAACGGGGCCTACGAGCAGTACTTC | CAGAGNGAYEQYF
- | TRBJ2-7 | TRBD1 | TRBV7-8 | TGTGCCAGCAGCGGTCAGACAGGGGCTAGCTCCTACGAGCAGTACTTC | CASSGQTGASSYEQYF
- | TRBJ1-2 | - | TRBV3-1/TRBV3-2 | TGTGCCAGCAGCCAAGGGACAGCCTATCTCTATGGCTACACCTTC | CASSQGTAYLYGYTF
- | TRBJ1-2 | - | TRBV7-8 | TGTGCCAGCAGCCCCGCCGGATTTTCCCTAGATAACTATGGCTACACCTTC | CASSPAGFSLDNYGYTF
- | TRBJ2-3 | TRBD1 | TRBV6-5 | TGTGCCAGCAGACAACAGGGGCTCCCCACAGATACGCAGTATTTT | CASRQQGLPTDTQYF
- | TRBJ1-4 | - | TRBV14 | TGTGCCAGCAGCCAAAGATTTGACAGAAATGAAAAACTGTTTTTT | CASSQRFDRNEKLFF
- | TRBJ1-2 | TRBD1 | TRBV4-2 | TGTGCCAGCAGCCAAGTTTGGGCAGGGGGCGATGGCTACACCTTC | CASSQVWAGGDGYTF
- | TRBJ1-4 | TRBD1 | TRBV4-1 | TGCGCCAGCAGCGGGACAGGGAATGAAAAACTGTTTTTT | CASSGTGNEKLFF
- | TRBJ1-3 | - | TRBV6-6 | TGTGCCAGCAGTTACCCGGGGGGCGGCGGAAACACCATATATTTT | CASSYPGGGGNTIYF
once | TRBJ2-2 | - | TRBV5-3 | TGTGCCAGAAGCTTGGTGGGACAAAAGAACACCGGGGAGCTGTTTTTT | CARSLVGQKNTGELFF
- | TRBJ1-5 | - | TRBV5-8 | TGTGCCAGCAGCTTGACGTTCGGGAGCAATCAGCCCCAGCATTTT | CASSLTFGSNQPQHF
- | TRBJ1-1 | - | TRBV29-1 | TGCAGCGTTGAACCTCCGGCCAGGAACACTGAGGCTTTCTTT | CSVEPPARNTEAFF
- | TRBJ1-2 | - | TRBV19 | TGTGCCAGTTCCCTCGGGGACTCATACTATGGCTACACCTTC | CASSLGDSYYGYTF
few | TRBJ1-2 | - | TRBV28 | TGTGCCAGCAGTCCATCAGGCCTCTATGGCTACACCTTC | CASSPSGLYGYTF
- | TRBJ2-7 | - | TRBV5-1 | TGCGCCAGCAGCTTGGATTCGGGGTACGAGCAGTACTTC | CASSLDSGYEQYF
- | TRBJ2-4 | - | TRBV3-1/TRBV3-2 | TGTGCCAGCAGCCAAGATCTCGGAGGACAGGCCAAAAACATTCAGTACTTC | CASSQDLGGQAKNIQYF
- | TRBJ2-1 | TRBD2 | TRBV5-6 | TGTGCCAGCAGCTCCCTACAATGGGGTGTCGGGGGGACTAACAATGAGCAGTTCTTC | CASSSLQWGVGGTNNEQFF
- | TRBJ2-5 | TRBD2 | TRBV5-4 | TGTGCCAGCAGCTTGGGCGGGGGGGCCCAAGAGACCCAGTACTTC | CASSLGGGAQETQYF
- | TRBJ1-4 | - | TRBV9 | TGTGCCAGCAGCGTAGGGGCGAACGGTGAAAAACTGTTTTTT | CASSVGANGEKLFF
- | TRBJ2-7 | - | TRBV19 | TGTGCCAGTAGTCCGGACTACAGGTTCCCGGAAGAGCAGTACTTC | CASSPDYRFPEEQYF
few | TRBJ2-3 | TRBD1 | TRBV29-1 | TGCAGCGTTGACGACAGGGAAAGCACAGATACGCAGTATTTT | CSVDDRESTDTQYF
once | TRBJ2-2 | - | TRBV9 | TGTGCCAGCAGCCAAGGACGCCGGGGACATACCGGGGAGCTGTTTTTT | CASSQGRRGHTGELFF
- | TRBJ1-1 | - | TRBV18 | TGTGCCAGCTCTCCCCGAAGGGGGAACACTGAAGCTTTCTTT | CASSPRRGNTEAFF
- | TRBJ2-5 | - | TRBV15 | TGTGCCACCAGCCCAGCTTTCGGCGGGGGGGACAGGTACCAAGAGACCCAGTACTTC | CATSPAFGGGDRYQETQYF
- | TRBJ1-1 | - | TRBV10-3 | TGTGCCATCAGTGAGGGGGACTTCCCTGAAGCTTTCTTT | CAISEGDFPEAFF
- | TRBJ1-1 | - | TRBV27 | TGTGCCAGCAGTTTGTACAGGAGGAACACTGAAGCTTTCTTT | CASSLYRRNTEAFF
- | TRBJ1-5 | TRBD1 | TRBV28 | TGTGCCAGCAGTTTATATGGGACAGGAGCTAGCAATCAGCCCCAGCATTTT | CASSLYGTGASNQPQHF
- | TRBJ1-2 | - | TRBV15 | TGTGCCACCAGCAAACCCCCCGGGGGCTATGGCTACACCTTC | CATSKPPGGYGYTF
once | TRBJ2-7 | TRBD1 | TRBV6-5 | TGTGCCACCTCCGGGACAGGGGTCGACGAGCAGTACTTC | CATSGTGVDEQYF
few | TRBJ2-7 | - | TRBV5-4 | TGTGCCAGCAGCCAATCGACTAGTCGCGACGAGCAGTACTTC | CASSQSTSRDEQYF
- | TRBJ2-5 | - | TRBV28 | TGTGCCAGCAGTTTACGGGGACAAGAGACCCAGTACTTC | CASSLRGQETQYF
once | TRBJ1-3 | TRBD1 | TRBV11-3 | TGTGCCAGCAGCCGGACAGGGTTTGGAAACACCATATATTTT | CASSRTGFGNTIYF
few | TRBJ1-2 | - | TRBV19 | TGTGCCAGTAGTATACATAAGGGGATAGATGGCTACACCTTC | CASSIHKGIDGYTF
- | TRBJ1-6 | TRBD1 | TRBV5-1 | TGCGCCAGCAGCTTGGCCCGACAGGGGGCGGGGAATTCACCCCTCCACTTT | CASSLARQGAGNSPLHF
- | TRBJ1-2 | TRBD1 | TRBV19 | TGTGCCAGTACGTCACTCCTCGGGACAGGGGACCGTAACTATGGCTACACCTTC | CASTSLLGTGDRNYGYTF
- | TRBJ1-1 | - | TRBV2 | TGTGCCAGCACCACAAAGGGGGGGGTGGGGACTGAAGCTTTCTTT | CASTTKGGVGTEAFF
- | TRBJ2-3 | TRBD2 | TRBV4-2 | TGTGCCAGCAGCCCTAGCGGGGGGCCTCCCGATACGCAGTATTTT | CASSPSGGPPDTQYF
- | TRBJ1-2 | TRBD1 | TRBV7-9 | TGTGCCAGCACCACAGGGGATCGGTATGGCTACACCTTC | CASTTGDRYGYTF